The 25 T cell receptor beta chains below all came from one sample that was sequenced in a study of a mutant IDH1 vaccine in newly diagnosed glioma. TCRdb's copy holds only in-frame clones and misses some; the assay was immunoSEQ multiplex PCR. The data show 45,000 to 70,000 clones, 75% to 95% seen once. The sample's time point: baseline, week 1 (first vaccination visit). Treatment given: pre-vaccination baseline after standard-of-care therapy. Specimen: PBMCs, collected from a glioma patient treated with radiotherapy, temozolomide or both. These receptors all come from a middle-aged man with glioma.

The chain carries TRBV6-4 and TRBJ2-7; D unclear. Looked up from germline, CDR1 is MRHNA and CDR2 is SNTAGT. V gave up 3 bases and J gave up 2 bases, with 11 bases separating them. The CDR3 is 14 amino acids. The CDR3 DNA sequence: TGTGCCAGCAGTGAGGGGTATGGGGCCTACGAGCAGTACTTC. Its protein product is CASSEGYGAYEQYF.

Note on this clone: The same CDR3 can be traced to other DNA sequences in this sample. The V call is TRBV19, the J call TRBJ2-7; 7 nucleotides agree with TRBD1. The CDR3 has 14 amino acids. V was pared by 1 base and J by 0 bases, with 0 bases of the junction left unmatched. Per germline, CDR1 LNHDA and CDR2 SQIVND (reference sequence). CDR3 coding DNA: TGTGCCAGTAGTATAGGGACAGGCTCCTACGAGCAGTACTTC. Encoded protein: CASSIGTGSYEQYF.

The rearrangement joins TRBV25-1 to TRBJ1-1; 8 nucleotides match TRBD1. CDR3 size: 17 residues. Germline V gene lookup returns CDR1 MGHDK and CDR2 SYGVNS. Unmatched junction bases numbered 15, after V lost 5 bases and J lost 4 bases. CDR3 DNA sequence: TGTGCCAGCAGTAAACAGGGGGGGTGGTCGGTCGCCACTGAAGCTTTCTTT. It is translated as CASSKQGGWSVATEAFF.

This clone was recorded only once. The chain is built from TRBV5-6 and TRBJ2-7; no clear D gene. Germline V CDR1 and CDR2: SGHDT, YYEEEE. Between the trimmed V and J ends, which lost 3 bases and 6 bases, there was a span of 10 bases. The CDR3 length is 12 residues. CDR3 protein: CASSWAGGEQYF. The CDR3 DNA is TGTGCCAGCAGCTGGGCCGGTGGCGAGCAGTACTTC.

The rearrangement uses TRBV5-4 and TRBJ2-1; 10 bases align to TRBD2. The CDR3 has 15 residues. The ends lost 4 bases at V and 7 bases at J; junction bases unmatched: 8. From germline, CDR1 is SGHNT and CDR2 YYREEE (reference sequence). CDR3 in DNA: TGTGCCAGCAGCCCAAGGGGACTAGCGACGAATGAGCAGTTCTTC. Protein sequence: CASSPRGLATNEQFF.

The table lists this clone with a count of one. The gene calls are TRBV29-1 and TRBJ2-1, with 9 bases fitting TRBD2. Looked up from germline, CDR1 is SQVTM and CDR2 is ANQGSEA. Trimming removed 6 bases from V and 13 bases from J; junction bases left unmatched: 7. The CDR3 is 11 amino acids. The CDR3 DNA follows: TGCAGCGTGGCGGGAGGGCCTTTTCAGTTCTTC. This gives the protein CSVAGGPFQFF.

The chain uses TRBV5-1 and TRBJ1-4; 8 bases align to TRBD1. This CDR3 comprises 15 residues. CDR1 and CDR2 (germline): SGHRS, YFSETQ. V dropped 0 bases and J dropped 8; count of bases not matched to a gene: 6. CDR3 sequence: CASSLGDRKDEKLFF. The DNA of the CDR3 is TGCGCCAGCAGCTTGGGGGACAGGAAAGACGAAAAACTGTTTTTT.

As to this clone: The sample contains more than one DNA sequence encoding this CDR3. The chain joins TRBV14 to TRBJ2-3; 13 bases match TRBD2. From germline, CDR1 is SGHDN and CDR2 FVKESK. The CDR3 is 15 amino acids. Trimming took 4 bases from V and 4 from J; bases not matched to a gene: 2. CDR3 nucleotides: TGTGCCAGCAGCCGAACTAGCGGGAGGGCAGATACGCAGTATTTT. Protein product: CASSRTSGRADTQYF.

The chain carries TRBV11-2 and TRBJ1-5, with 7 nucleotides matching TRBD1. Germline trimming cut 5 bases from V and 3 bases from J; bases unmatched to any gene: 1. The germline CDR1 and CDR2 sequences are SGHAT and FQNNGV. The CDR3 covers 13 residues. CDR3 DNA sequence: TGTGCCAGCAGCGGGACAGTCAATCAGCCCCAGCATTTT. As protein: CASSGTVNQPQHF.

The rearrangement links TRBV6-5 to TRBJ1-2; 8 bases align to TRBD1. Germline V gives CDR1 MNHEY, CDR2 SVGAGI. The V segment lost 4 bases and the J segment 3 bases; nucleotides outside the gene matches: 4. This CDR3 has 14 amino acids. The CDR3 protein is CASSFRGPDYGYTF. DNA for the CDR3: TGTGCCAGCAGTTTCAGGGGGCCGGACTATGGCTACACCTTC.

This clone was picked up one time. V usage is TRBV30 and J usage is TRBJ1-4; 8 bases are a match to TRBD1. The CDR3 spans 15 residues. The V gene's germline CDR1 is GTSNPN and CDR2 SVGIG (reference sequence). After removal of 2 bases from V and 8 bases from J, the junction contained 10 bases not matched to a gene. The CDR3 coding sequence is TGTGCCTGGAGTAGCTATCGGACAGGGCAGGAAAAACTGTTTTTT. Residues: CAWSSYRTGQEKLFF.

This clone was detected only once. The chain links TRBV29-1 to TRBJ1-1; TRBD1 is a possible D gene (5 bases). CDR1 is SQVTM, CDR2 ANQGSEA, per germline. Trimming shortened V by 6 bases and J by 5 bases, and 13 bases separated the two germline ends. CDR3 size: 12 residues. The DNA of the CDR3 is TGCAGCGTGGGGGGGGTAAGGACTGAAGCTTTCTTT. This sequence encodes CSVGGVRTEAFF.

The chain uses TRBV2 and TRBJ2-7, with a tentative D call TRBD1 (6 bases). Germline lookup yields CDR1 SNHLY and CDR2 FYNNEI. Trimming cost V 6 bases and J 0 bases, with 12 bases left between them. This CDR3 is built from 14 residues. The CDR3 DNA sequence: TGTGCCAGCAGCCCGTGGGACACCTCCTACGAGCAGTACTTC. Amino acid sequence: CASSPWDTSYEQYF.

J is TRBJ1-5 and V is TRBV2, with D unclear. The CDR3 runs 12 residues. Per germline, CDR1 SNHLY and CDR2 FYNNEI. V shed 3 bases and J shed 4 bases, with 4 bases lying between them. The CDR3 spells CASSDSNQPQHF. The CDR3 DNA reads as TGTGCCAGCAGTGATAGTAATCAGCCCCAGCATTTT.

The gene calls are TRBV6-5 and TRBJ2-2; TRBD1 or TRBD2 may be the D gene (5 bases each). The germline CDR1 and CDR2 sequences are MNHEY and SVGAGI. With 4 bases removed from V and 4 bases from J, the gap between germline ends came to 13 bases. The CDR3 spans 15 residues. As DNA, the CDR3 is TGTGCCAGCAGTTTTGGACGGGGCGGCACCGGGGAGCTGTTTTTT. It encodes CASSFGRGGTGELFF.

V gene TRBV15 combines with J gene TRBJ2-5; the match to TRBD2 covers 15 bases. The CDR3 sequence is 20 residues long. Germline V gene data show CDR1 as LNHNV and CDR2 as YYDKDF (reference sequence). V shed 1 base and J 3 bases; nucleotides not matched to a gene: 12. Here the CDR3 DNA reads TGTGCCACCAGCAGAGTGTATACCGGGACTAGCGGGGGGTTTAAAGAGACCCAGTACTTC. Residues: CATSRVYTGTSGGFKETQYF.

This clone was recorded only once. The chain links TRBV29-1 to TRBJ1-1, with D possibly TRBD1 on 5 matching bases. The germline V and J ends were trimmed by 7 bases and 3 bases, with 21 bases remaining between them. Germline V CDR1 and CDR2: SQVTM, ANQGSEA. This CDR3 is 15 amino acids long. For the CDR3, the DNA is TGCAGCGGGGGACGGAATCGAGCCAGGGACACTGAAGCTTTCTTT. Translated, it gives CSGGRNRARDTEAFF.

The chain joins TRBV19 to TRBJ1-5; 7 bases match TRBD1. V gave up 5 bases and J gave up 6 bases; unmatched junction bases: 10. The germline V gene encodes CDR1 LNHDA and CDR2 SQIVND (reference sequence). CDR3 length: 15 residues. This chain's CDR3 is CASSADRVGGQPQHF. CDR3 nucleotides: TGTGCCAGTAGTGCCGACAGGGTTGGGGGTCAGCCCCAGCATTTT. Using reference TRBV19 and TRBJ1-5 for the parts outside the CDR3, the full variable domain is DGGITQSPKYLFRKEGQNVTLSCEQNLNHDAMYWYRQDPGQGLRLIYYSQIVNDFQKGDIAEGYSVSREKKESFPLTVTSAQKNPTAFYLCASSADRVGGQPQHFGDGTRLSIL.

V gene TRBV5-1 combines with J gene TRBJ1-5, with D possibly TRBD1 on 5 matching bases. Trimming took off 0 bases at V and 2 bases at J, with 9 bases between the two ends. The CDR3 totals 15 residues. Germline V gene lookup returns CDR1 SGHRS and CDR2 YFSETQ. The CDR3 loop is CASSLGGIGNQPQHF. DNA for the CDR3: TGCGCCAGCAGCTTGGGGGGGATAGGCAATCAGCCCCAGCATTTT.

The sample holds one count of this clone. The J gene is TRBJ2-7, the V gene TRBV29-1; 7 positions agree with TRBD2. Trimming at V came to 5 bases and at J to 3 bases, leaving 7 bases not matched to a gene. This CDR3 has 13 amino acids. CDR1 is SQVTM, CDR2 ANQGSEA, per germline. The CDR3 bases are TGCAGCGTTAGGTTAGCGGGCATCTACGAGCAGTACTTC. Translating it yields CSVRLAGIYEQYF.

The chain carries TRBV9 and TRBJ1-6, with unresolved D. Trimming removed 3 bases from V and 7 bases from J, with 14 bases in between. CDR1 is SGDLS, CDR2 YYNGEE, per germline. CDR3 length: 15 residues. The CDR3 nucleotides are TGTGCCAGCAGCGAGGGAGCCGGGTACAATTCACCCCTCCACTTT. Its translation: CASSEGAGYNSPLHF.

The chain links TRBV20-1 to TRBJ2-5, with a tentative D call TRBD1 (5 bases). The J call could be wrong; TRBJ2-7 is a better fit for the DNA end. CDR1 is DFQATT and CDR2 is SNEGSKA in the germline V gene (reference sequence). This CDR3 region has 11 residues. Here the CDR3 DNA reads TGCAGTGCTAGTCTACAGGCCGAGCAGTACTTC. Amino acid sequence: CSASLQAEQYF.

This sequence joins TRBV7-2 and TRBJ2-1; D may be TRBD2 (5 bases). Germline CDR1 SGHTA, CDR2 FQGNSA. Trimming removed 2 bases at V and 7 bases at J, with 6 bases between. This CDR3 has 12 amino acids. CDR3 sequence (DNA): TGTGCCAGCAGCTTAAGAGGGAATGAGCAGTTCTTC. This encodes CASSLRGNEQFF.

The chain is built from TRBV7-2 and TRBJ2-7; D is unclear. CDR3 length: 15 amino acids. Germline loops: CDR1 SGHTA, CDR2 FQGNSA. V dropped 4 bases and J dropped 0 bases, with 13 bases sitting between them. The CDR3 protein is CASSSSRISSYEQYF. The CDR3 DNA sequence: TGTGCCAGCAGCTCCTCGAGGATAAGCTCCTACGAGCAGTACTTC.

This clone was seen only a few times. Here the CDR3 DNA reads TGCGCCAGCAGCTTGGGGGCTTTCGGGAGCAATCAGCCCCAGCATTTT. Protein sequence: CASSLGAFGSNQPQHF. This chain links TRBV5-1 with TRBJ1-5; D is uncertain. The CDR3 totals 16 residues. V was pared by 0 bases and J by 1 base, with 11 bases between. Germline values: CDR1 SGHRS, CDR2 YFSETQ.